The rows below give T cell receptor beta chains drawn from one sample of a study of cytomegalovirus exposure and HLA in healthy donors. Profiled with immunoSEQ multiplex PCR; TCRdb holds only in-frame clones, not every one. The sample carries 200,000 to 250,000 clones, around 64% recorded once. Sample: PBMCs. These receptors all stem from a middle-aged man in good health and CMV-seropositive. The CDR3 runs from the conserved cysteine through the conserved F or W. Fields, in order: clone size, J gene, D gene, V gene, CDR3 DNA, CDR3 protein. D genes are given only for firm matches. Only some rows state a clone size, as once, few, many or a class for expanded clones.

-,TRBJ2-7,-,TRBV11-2,TGTGCCAGCAGAAGCCCCGGGTACTACGAGCAGTACTTC,CASRSPGYYEQYF
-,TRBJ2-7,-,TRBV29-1,TGCAGCGTTGAAGCAGGGTCTAACCACGAGCAGTACTTC,CSVEAGSNHEQYF
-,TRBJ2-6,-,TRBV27,TGTGCCAGCAGTTTAGGTTCGGGACACCCGCTCTCTGGGGCCAACGTCCTGACTTTC,CASSLGSGHPLSGANVLTF
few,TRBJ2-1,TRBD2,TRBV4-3,TGCGCCAGCAGCCAGAGGACTAGCGGAGAGCAGTTCTTC,CASSQRTSGEQFF
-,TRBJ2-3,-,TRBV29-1,TGCAGCGCGTCCACTAGATTGTTAGATACGCAGTATTTT,CSASTRLLDTQYF
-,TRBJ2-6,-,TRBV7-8,TGTGCCAGCAGCTTCGGCTCTGGGGCCAACGTCCTGACTTTC,CASSFGSGANVLTF
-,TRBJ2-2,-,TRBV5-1,TGCGCCAGCAGGGAGGACTACCGGAACACCGGGGAGCTGTTTTTT,CASREDYRNTGELFF
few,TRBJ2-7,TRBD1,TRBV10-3,TGTGCCATCTCTTTCCGGGACAGGGCCTACGAGCAGTACTTC,CAISFRDRAYEQYF
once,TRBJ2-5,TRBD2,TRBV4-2,TGTGCCAGCAGCCACTTAGCGGGGGGGCTCCAAGAGACCCAGTACTTC,CASSHLAGGLQETQYF
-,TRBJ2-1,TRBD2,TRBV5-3,TGTGCCAGAAGCTTGGGCCGGGGGGGGGAGCAGTTCTTC,CARSLGRGGEQFF
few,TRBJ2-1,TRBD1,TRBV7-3,TGTGCCAGCAGCCCAATCGGGACAGGGCGACTAGGGCAGTTCTTC,CASSPIGTGRLGQFF
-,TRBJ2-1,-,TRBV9,TGTGCCAGCAGCGTAGCTGGGCGGGCCTCCTACAATGAGCAGTTCTTC,CASSVAGRASYNEQFF
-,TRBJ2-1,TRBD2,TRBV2,TGTGCCAGCATATTCTCCCCGGGGGGTGCTCAGTTCTTC,CASIFSPGGAQFF
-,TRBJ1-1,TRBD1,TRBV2,TGTGCCAGCAGTGTTGGAGGGGCAGGGGGGAACACTGAAGCTTTCTTT,CASSVGGAGGNTEAFF
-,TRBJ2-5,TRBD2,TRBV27,TGTGCCAGCAGTTCCCAAGTGGGGCTGGGGGGGGAGACCCAGTACTTC,CASSSQVGLGGETQYF
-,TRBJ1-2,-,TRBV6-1,TGTGCCAGCAGTTTACAGGGCGCGGGAGGTGGCTACACCTTC,CASSLQGAGGGYTF
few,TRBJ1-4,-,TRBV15,TGTGCCACCAGCATCGCGGACAGAGGACTTAATGAAAAACTGTTTTTT,CATSIADRGLNEKLFF
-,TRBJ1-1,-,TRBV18,TGTGCCAGCTCACCCCGAAGGGGGACTGAAGCTTTCTTT,CASSPRRGTEAFF
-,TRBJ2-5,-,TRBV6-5,TGTGCCAGCACCCCCCCGGGCAGGGAAGAGACCCAGTACTTC,CASTPPGREETQYF
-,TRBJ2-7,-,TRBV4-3,TGCGCCAGCAGCCAAGAGGAGTCGGGGGTTTGGCACTACGAGCAGTACTTC,CASSQEESGVWHYEQYF
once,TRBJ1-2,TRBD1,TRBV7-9,TGTGCCAGCAGCTTAGGCCAGGGGGAAGCTAACTATGGCTACACCTTC,CASSLGQGEANYGYTF
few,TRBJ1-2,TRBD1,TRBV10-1,TGCGCCAGCAGTGAGTCGGGACAGGGGTCACGATATGGCTACACCTTC,CASSESGQGSRYGYTF
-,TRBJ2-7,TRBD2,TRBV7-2,TGTGCCAGCAGCGAAGGGACTAGCGGGGCCTACGAGCAGTACTTC,CASSEGTSGAYEQYF
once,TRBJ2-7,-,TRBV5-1,TGCGCCAGCAGCTTGGAGGGGTATAGTGGGCAGTACTTC,CASSLEGYSGQYF
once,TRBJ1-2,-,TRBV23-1,TGCGCCAGCAGTCAGCGCGGAGGGTGCAACTATGGCTACACCTTC,CASSQRGGCNYGYTF
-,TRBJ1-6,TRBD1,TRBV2,TGTGCCAGCAGTGGACAGGGGCAGGGTTCACCCCTCCACTTT,CASSGQGQGSPLHF
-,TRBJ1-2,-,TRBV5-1,TGCGCCAGCAGCCCTAGCGGTCCCACCACCAACTATGGCTACACCTTC,CASSPSGPTTNYGYTF
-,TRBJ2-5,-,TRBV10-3,TGTGCCATCAGTGAGTCCAGAGGGAAAGAGACCCAGTACTTC,CAISESRGKETQYF
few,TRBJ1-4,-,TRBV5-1,TGCGCCAGCAGCTTCAATCAAAAACTGTTTTTT,CASSFNQKLFF
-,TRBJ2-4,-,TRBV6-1,TGTGCCAGCAGTGAAGCGGGGGGGCGAAGCATTCAGTACTTC,CASSEAGGRSIQYF
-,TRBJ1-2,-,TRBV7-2,TGTGCCAGCAGCCTCGGGACTTCGCGCTATGGCTACACCTTC,CASSLGTSRYGYTF
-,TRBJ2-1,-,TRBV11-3,TGTGCCAGCAGCTTAGATCCTAGCTACGGGGTCGACAATGAGCAGTTCTTC,CASSLDPSYGVDNEQFF
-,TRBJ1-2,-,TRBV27,TGTGCCAGCAGTCTAGGAGGGGACTATGGCTACACCTTC,CASSLGGDYGYTF
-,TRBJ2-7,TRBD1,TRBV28,TGTGCCAGCAGTTATGGACAGGGCTACGAGCAGTACTTC,CASSYGQGYEQYF
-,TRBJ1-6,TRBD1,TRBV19,TGTGCCAGTAGTACCCGGACAGGGGGAACGAATTCACCCCTCCACTTT,CASSTRTGGTNSPLHF
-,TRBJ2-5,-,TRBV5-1,TGCGCCAGCAGCATGCAGGGAGGAAAAGTACGAGAGACCCAGTACTTC,CASSMQGGKVRETQYF
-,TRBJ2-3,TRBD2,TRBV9,TGTGCCAGCAGCGTCGGGGGACTAGCATCAGATACGCAGTATTTT,CASSVGGLASDTQYF
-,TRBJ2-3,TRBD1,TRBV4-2,TGTGCCAGCAGCTTGACAGGGGATCGGGGAGATACGCAGTATTTT,CASSLTGDRGDTQYF
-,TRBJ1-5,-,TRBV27,TGTGCCAGCAGTTTAGTCCGGGGGAGCAATCAGCCCCAGCATTTT,CASSLVRGSNQPQHF
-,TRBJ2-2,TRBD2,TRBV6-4,TGTGCCAGCAGGACGGGAGGGCTCACCGGGGAGCTGTTTTTT,CASRTGGLTGELFF
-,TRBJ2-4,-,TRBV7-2,TGTGCCAGCAGCTTAGGGGGGGAAGGAGTTCAGTACTTC,CASSLGGEGVQYF